This TCR beta chain was obtained from a study of cytomegalovirus exposure and HLA in healthy donors. Study observations and caveats: One variant, a missense change in DCLRE1C, was linked in a later analysis to TCR beta V- and J-gene trimming. A prior analysis recorded that most TCR beta V segments were productive about 87% or about 30% of the time.

PCR was performed using 60 Vbeta and 13 Jbeta primers. Repertoires were generated with immunoSEQ multiplex PCR, while TCRdb's copy carries only in-frame clones and drops some. The table shows over 110,000 clones, with approximately 80% occurring only once. This clone has a single count. Its antigen is not known. CDR1 and CDR2 (germline): SGDLS, YYNGEE. V gave up 0 bases and J gave up 4 bases; unmatched junction bases: 8. CDR3 length equals 17 residues. V gene TRBV9 combines with J gene TRBJ2-1; 9 bases are a match to TRBD2. This TCR was recovered from a woman aged 40 to 50 in good health and CMV-seropositive. The specimen sequenced was PBMCs. CDR3 DNA sequence: TGTGCCAGCAGCGTAGCGAGGGCGGGAGGGCCTTACAATGAGCAGTTCTTC. Translating it yields CASSVARAGGPYNEQFF.